These T cell receptor beta chains were read from a single sample in a study of OX40 agonist ivuxolimab in advanced cancers. The repertoire was sequenced with immunoSEQ multiplex PCR; TCRdb's copy has only in-frame clones and lacks some. This sample has around 48,000 clones, with around 84% found just once. The sample here was CD4+ or CD8+ T cells sorted from blood, taken in a trial of the OX40 agonist ivuxolimab. The receptors stem from an adult with an advanced solid tumor such as melanoma, head and neck, liver or kidney cancer. Both conserved end residues are part of each CDR3. Fields, in order: D gene, J gene, clone size, V gene, CDR3 DNA, CDR3 protein. A D gene is named only where the DNA matches it firmly. Some rows have no size entry. The others give once, few or many, or a class for an expanded clone.

.	TRBJ2-1	once	TRBV20-1	TGCAGTGCGAACCCCAGAAATGAGCAGTTCTTC	CSANPRNEQFF
.	TRBJ2-7	.	TRBV9	TGTGCCAGCAGCGCTGGTGGCAGTACCTACGAGCAGTACTTC	CASSAGGSTYEQYF
.	TRBJ2-1	.	TRBV5-8	TGTGCCAGCAGCTTGGGGAGTTGGCTTTACAATGAGCAGTTCTTC	CASSLGSWLYNEQFF
.	TRBJ2-7	.	TRBV14	TGTGCCAGCAGCGAAGGATCTTGGTGGGGTGGGGTCTACGAGCAGTACTTC	CASSEGSWWGGVYEQYF
TRBD1	TRBJ1-1	medium-sized	TRBV6-5	TGTGCCAGCAGTTACTCAGGCTCAGGGGGCACTGAAGCTTTCTTT	CASSYSGSGGTEAFF
TRBD2	TRBJ2-1	.	TRBV10-3	TGTGCCATCAGTGACCCCGGGACTAGAGACAATGAGCAGTTCTTC	CAISDPGTRDNEQFF
.	TRBJ2-7	.	TRBV9	TGTGCCAGCAGCGTTGGGGCAGGCCTGGACTACGAGCAGTACTTC	CASSVGAGLDYEQYF
.	TRBJ1-1	.	TRBV30	TGTGCCTGGTCTGGCGGGGAAAGGGACACTGAAGCTTTCTTT	CAWSGGERDTEAFF
.	TRBJ1-2	.	TRBV13	TGTGCCAGCAGCCCTCAGAAGGGTTTTGGGGGAGGCTACACCTTC	CASSPQKGFGGGYTF
.	TRBJ2-2	few	TRBV7-3	TGTGCCAGCAGCTTGCAAATCCCCGGGGAGCTGTTTTTT	CASSLQIPGELFF
.	TRBJ2-5	.	TRBV5-1	TGCGCCAGCAAAGGGGGAGGGGCCCAAGAGACCCAGTACTTC	CASKGGGAQETQYF
.	TRBJ2-1	.	TRBV7-8	TGTGCCAGCAGCCCAGGGACAGCCGGGACTACTACTGAGCAGTTCTTC	CASSPGTAGTTTEQFF
TRBD2	TRBJ2-7	.	TRBV5-4	TGTGCCAGCAGCCCCGGAGCTAGCGGGAGGTACGAGCAGTACTTC	CASSPGASGRYEQYF
.	TRBJ1-2	.	TRBV19	TGTGCCAGTAGGGGAGGCGGGTATGGCTACACCTTC	CASRGGGYGYTF
.	TRBJ1-5	.	TRBV2	TGTGCCAGCAGCCGAGAAAGAGGCAATCAGCCCCAGCATTTT	CASSRERGNQPQHF
.	TRBJ2-2	.	TRBV25-1	TGTGCCAGCAAAAAGGGTGCCGGGGAGCTGTTTTTT	CASKKGAGELFF
.	TRBJ1-1	few	TRBV5-6	TGTGCCAGCAGCTTGGATGAGAGGGCTGAAGCTTTCTTT	CASSLDERAEAFF
.	TRBJ1-1	.	TRBV7-3	TGTGCCAGCAGCGCCAGGTTGGACACTGAAGCTTTCTTT	CASSARLDTEAFF
.	TRBJ2-5	.	TRBV14	TGTGCCAGCAGCCGAGATCTCCGGGAGACCCAGTACTTC	CASSRDLRETQYF
TRBD2	TRBJ2-1	.	TRBV2	TGTGCCAGCAGTGGACTAGCGGGAGGGGAAAAGCAGTTCTTC	CASSGLAGGEKQFF
.	TRBJ1-5	.	TRBV19	TGTGCCAGTAGTAAGGACAGTTATCAGCCCCAGCATTTT	CASSKDSYQPQHF
.	TRBJ2-5	.	TRBV27	TGTGCCAGCAGCAACCTCGATTTTAGCAAAGAGACCCAGTACTTC	CASSNLDFSKETQYF
.	TRBJ2-6	.	TRBV6-5	TGTGCCAGCAGCCCGACGCTCACTGGGGCCAACGTCCTGACTTTC	CASSPTLTGANVLTF
.	TRBJ2-3	.	TRBV2	TGTGCCAGCAGGGCGCAGGACCTCACAGATACGCAGTATTTT	CASRAQDLTDTQYF
TRBD2	TRBJ2-2	.	TRBV4-1	TGCGCCAGCAGCCCCCGACGGGCGGGAGGGGGCACCGGGGAGCTGTTTTTT	CASSPRRAGGGTGELFF
TRBD2	TRBJ2-4	.	TRBV6-5	TGTGCCAGCAGTACCTCGACTAGCGGACTAGACATTCAGTACTTC	CASSTSTSGLDIQYF
TRBD1	TRBJ1-1	.	TRBV9	TGTGCCAGCAGCGTCCAGGGACAGCTGAACACTGAAGCTTTCTTT	CASSVQGQLNTEAFF
TRBD1	TRBJ1-6	few	TRBV4-1	TGCGCCAGCAGCCAAGATCGGGGACAGGGGTCGGGCTCCTATAATTCACCCCTCCACTTT	CASSQDRGQGSGSYNSPLHF
.	TRBJ1-1	.	TRBV19	TGTGCCAGTAGTATTTATCGGGGGGACACTGAAGCTTTCTTT	CASSIYRGDTEAFF
.	TRBJ2-7	.	TRBV2	TGTGCCAGCAGCGTAGCGCGCTACGAGCAGTACTTC	CASSVARYEQYF
.	TRBJ2-7	.	TRBV6-1	TGTGCCAGCAGTGAGGCAGTCTCCTACGAGCAGTACTTC	CASSEAVSYEQYF
TRBD2	TRBJ2-3	.	TRBV5-6	TGTGCCAGCAGCTTGAGGCTAGCGGGACCCCCTCAATCCACGCAGTATTTT	CASSLRLAGPPQSTQYF
.	TRBJ2-3	.	TRBV2	TGTGCCAGCGCATACAGCCCTGTATCGCAGTATTTT	CASAYSPVSQYF
TRBD1	TRBJ2-2	.	TRBV9	TGTGCCAGCAGCGTAGGAGGGGGCAACACCGGGGAGCTGTTTTTT	CASSVGGGNTGELFF
.	TRBJ2-2	few	TRBV6-8	TGTGCCAGCAGTCTCAGGGGCCCCAAGGAGCTGTTTTTT	CASSLRGPKELFF
.	TRBJ2-7	few	TRBV2	TGTGCCAGCCGCATGGGACAATACCACGAGCAGTACTTC	CASRMGQYHEQYF
.	TRBJ2-5	.	TRBV5-1	TGCGCCAGCAGCCCCGTCCGGGCCACAGGGACGGCCCAGTACTTC	CASSPVRATGTAQYF
TRBD1	TRBJ2-3	.	TRBV5-1	TGCGCCAGCAGCGAGGACAGGGCCCCCACAGATACGCAGTATTTT	CASSEDRAPTDTQYF
TRBD1	TRBJ2-7	.	TRBV6-1	TGTGCCAGCAGTGAAGCACAGGGGGAGCAGTACTTC	CASSEAQGEQYF
TRBD1	TRBJ1-5	once	TRBV19	TGTGCCAGTAGTCTCCAGGGACAGGGTCAGCCCCAGCATTTT	CASSLQGQGQPQHF